The clone carrying this T cell receptor beta chain was seen at least ten times. Its target is unknown. TCRdb re-derived calls from the reads in MiXCR, one entry per CDR3 protein. Of under 500,000 distinct CDR3 sequences in the sample, under 45% were seen once. The CDR3 is 14 amino acids. Deletions cut 0 bases from V and 1 base from J, with 6 bases between. The germline V gene encodes CDR1 SGHTA and CDR2 FQGNSA. This sample is drawn from a study of T cell repertoires in cytomegalovirus infection. This rearrangement joins TRBV7-2 to TRBJ2-5; maybe TRBD1 (6 bases). The source was cultured PBMCs, collected from culture after CMV antigen stimulation. The receptor's source is a human donor in good health (CMV status not recorded). Some clones in this sample may be carry-over from other donors' samples. The CDR3 nucleotides are TGTGCCAGCAGCTTAGCAGGGGGCCAAGAGACCCAGTACTTC. Its translation is CASSLAGGQETQYF. The whole variable domain, filled in from reference TRBV7-2 and TRBJ2-5, reads GAGVSQSPSNKVTEKGKDVELRCDPISGHTALYWYRQSLGQGLEFLIYFQGNSAPDKSGLPSDRFSAERTGGSVSTLTIQRTQQEDSAVYLCASSLAGGQETQYFGPGTRLLVL.